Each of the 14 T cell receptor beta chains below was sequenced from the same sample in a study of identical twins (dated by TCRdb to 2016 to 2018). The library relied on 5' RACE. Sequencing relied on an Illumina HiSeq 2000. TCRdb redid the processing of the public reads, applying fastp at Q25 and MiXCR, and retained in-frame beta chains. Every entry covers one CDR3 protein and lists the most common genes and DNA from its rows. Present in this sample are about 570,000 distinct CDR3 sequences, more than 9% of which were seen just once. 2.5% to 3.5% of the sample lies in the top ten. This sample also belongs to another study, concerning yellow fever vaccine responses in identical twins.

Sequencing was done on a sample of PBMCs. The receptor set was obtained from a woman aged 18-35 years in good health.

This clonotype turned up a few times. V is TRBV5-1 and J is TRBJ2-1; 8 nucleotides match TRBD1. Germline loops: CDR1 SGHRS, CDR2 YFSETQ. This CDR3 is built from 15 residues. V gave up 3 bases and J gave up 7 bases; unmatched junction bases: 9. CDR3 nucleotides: TGCGCCAGCAGCTCCAGGACAGGGTCGGTTAATGAGCAGTTCTTC. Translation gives CASSSRTGSVNEQFF.

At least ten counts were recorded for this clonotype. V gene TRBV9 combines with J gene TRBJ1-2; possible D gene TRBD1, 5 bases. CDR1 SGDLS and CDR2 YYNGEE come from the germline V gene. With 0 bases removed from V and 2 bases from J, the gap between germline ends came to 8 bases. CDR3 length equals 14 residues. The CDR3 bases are TGTGCCAGCAGCGTAGATGGGGGGAACTATGGCTACACCTTC. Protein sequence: CASSVDGGNYGYTF.

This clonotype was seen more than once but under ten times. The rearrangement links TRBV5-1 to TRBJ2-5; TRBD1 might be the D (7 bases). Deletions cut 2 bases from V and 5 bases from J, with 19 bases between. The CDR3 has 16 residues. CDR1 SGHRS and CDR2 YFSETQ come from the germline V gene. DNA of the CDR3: TGCGCCAGCAGCTTATTTGACAGGGAGGTTGCTGAGACCCAGTACTTC. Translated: CASSLFDREVAETQYF.

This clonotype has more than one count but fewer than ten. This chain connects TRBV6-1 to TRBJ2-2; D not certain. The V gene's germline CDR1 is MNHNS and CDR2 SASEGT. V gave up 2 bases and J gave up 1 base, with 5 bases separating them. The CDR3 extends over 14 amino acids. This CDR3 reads CASSERMNTGELFF. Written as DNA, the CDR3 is TGTGCCAGCAGTGAACGAATGAACACCGGGGAGCTGTTTTTT.

CDR3 nucleotide sequence: TGTGCCAGCAGCCAAGAGGGGACAGACCCAGGGTATGGCTACACCTTC. Protein: CASSQEGTDPGYGYTF. The chain joins TRBV4-2 to TRBJ1-2, with 7 bases aligning to TRBD1. V was clipped by 0 bases and J by 5 bases; unmatched bases: 9. Germline CDR1 reads LGHNA; CDR2 reads YNFKEQ. The CDR3 consists of 16 residues.

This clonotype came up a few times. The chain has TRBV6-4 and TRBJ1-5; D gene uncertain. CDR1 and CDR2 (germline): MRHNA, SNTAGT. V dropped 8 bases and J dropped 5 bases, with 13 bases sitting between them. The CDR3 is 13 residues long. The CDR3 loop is CASGGRIDQPQHF. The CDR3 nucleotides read TGTGCCAGCGGTGGCAGGATAGATCAGCCCCAGCATTTT.

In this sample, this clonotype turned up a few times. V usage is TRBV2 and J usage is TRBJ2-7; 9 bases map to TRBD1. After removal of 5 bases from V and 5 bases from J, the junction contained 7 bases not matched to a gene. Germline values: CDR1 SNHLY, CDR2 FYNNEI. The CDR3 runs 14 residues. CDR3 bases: TGTGCCAGCAGTTTGGACAGGGGAAGAAACGAGCAGTACTTC. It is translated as CASSLDRGRNEQYF.

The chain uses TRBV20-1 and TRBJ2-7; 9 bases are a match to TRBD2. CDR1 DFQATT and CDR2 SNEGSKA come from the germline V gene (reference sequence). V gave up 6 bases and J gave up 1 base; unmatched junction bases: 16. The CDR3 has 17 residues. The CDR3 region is CSAEDYSGSRLSYEQYF. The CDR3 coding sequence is TGCAGTGCGGAGGATTATAGCGGGAGTCGTTTGTCCTACGAGCAGTACTTC.

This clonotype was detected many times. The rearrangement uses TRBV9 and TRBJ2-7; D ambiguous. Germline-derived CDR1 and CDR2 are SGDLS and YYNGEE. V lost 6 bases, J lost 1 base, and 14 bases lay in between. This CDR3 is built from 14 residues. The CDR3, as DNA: TGTGCCAGCACCCCAGACGCGTCGTCCTACGAGCAGTACTTC. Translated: CASTPDASSYEQYF.

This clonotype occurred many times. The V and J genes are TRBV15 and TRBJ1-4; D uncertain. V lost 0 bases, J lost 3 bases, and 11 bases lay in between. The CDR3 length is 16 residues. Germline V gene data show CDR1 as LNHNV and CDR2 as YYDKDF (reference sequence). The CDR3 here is CATSRDRVAPNEKLFF. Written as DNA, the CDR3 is TGTGCCACCAGCAGAGATAGGGTTGCACCTAATGAAAAACTGTTTTTT. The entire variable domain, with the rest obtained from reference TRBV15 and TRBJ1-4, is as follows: DAMVIQNPRYQVTQFGKPVTLSCSQTLNHNVMYWYQQKSSQAPKLLFHYYDKDFNNEADTPDNFQSRRPNTSFCFLDIRSPGLGDTAMYLCATSRDRVAPNEKLFFGSGTQLSVL.

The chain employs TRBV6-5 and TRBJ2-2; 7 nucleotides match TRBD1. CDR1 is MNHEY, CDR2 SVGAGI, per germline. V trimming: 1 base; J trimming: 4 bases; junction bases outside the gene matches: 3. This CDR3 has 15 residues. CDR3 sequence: CASSYFGQVTGELFF. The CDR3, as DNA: TGTGCCAGCAGTTACTTCGGACAGGTCACCGGGGAGCTGTTTTTT.

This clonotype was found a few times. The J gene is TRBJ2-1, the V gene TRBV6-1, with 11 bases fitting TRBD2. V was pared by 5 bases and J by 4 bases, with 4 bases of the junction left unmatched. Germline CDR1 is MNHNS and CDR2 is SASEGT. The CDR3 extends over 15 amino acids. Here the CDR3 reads CASSMGTSGYNEQFF. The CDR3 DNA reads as TGTGCCAGCAGTATGGGGACTAGCGGTTACAATGAGCAGTTCTTC.

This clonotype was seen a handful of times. The CDR3 here is CASSAPGQGRSKYGYTF. The CDR3 DNA follows: TGTGCCAGCAGTGCCCCGGGACAGGGTCGTTCAAAATATGGCTACACCTTC. The chain recombines TRBV6-4 with TRBJ1-2; 9 nucleotides line up with TRBD1. CDR1 MRHNA and CDR2 SNTAGT come from the germline V gene. With V trimmed by 4 bases and J by 5 bases, 14 bases remained unmatched. The CDR3 has 17 residues.

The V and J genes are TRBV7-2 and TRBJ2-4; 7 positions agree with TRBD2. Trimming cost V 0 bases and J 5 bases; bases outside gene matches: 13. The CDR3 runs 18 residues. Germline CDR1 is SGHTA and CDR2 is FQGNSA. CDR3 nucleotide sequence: TGTGCCAGCAGCTTAGCGTTAGGGGAGGGATTCTTAGAAAACATTCAGTACTTC. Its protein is CASSLALGEGFLENIQYF.